Below, 12 T cell receptor beta chains from the same sample are listed, as sequenced in a study of cytomegalovirus exposure and HLA in healthy donors. PCR used 60 Vbeta primers and 13 Jbeta primers. Assay used: immunoSEQ multiplex PCR; TCRdb lists only in-frame clones, some missing. The sample consists of 110,000 to 150,000 clones, roughly 78% of them appearing once. The sample was PBMCs. The receptors were sampled from a man younger than 45 in good health and CMV-seronegative.

This chain uses TRBV6-1 with TRBJ2-7; perhaps TRBD2 as D (6 bases). The CDR3 length is 13 residues. With 6 bases removed from V and 5 bases from J, the gap between germline ends came to 14 bases. Germline-derived CDR1 and CDR2 are MNHNS and SASEGT. As DNA, the CDR3 is TGTGCCAGCAGCGCCGCGGGGTGGAACGAGCAGTACTTC. Translation: CASSAAGWNEQYF.

V usage is TRBV19 and J usage is TRBJ2-7, with 10 bases fitting TRBD1. V shed 4 bases, J shed 6 bases, and the junction held 9 bases outside the gene matches. CDR1 LNHDA and CDR2 SQIVND come from the germline V gene (reference sequence). The CDR3 loop spans 15 amino acids. As DNA, the CDR3 is TGTGCCAGTAGTACTAAGACAGGGGGCTCGGGCGAGCAGTACTTC. This codes for CASSTKTGGSGEQYF.

The chain carries TRBV28 and TRBJ2-7; 8 bases map to TRBD2. Germline CDR1 and CDR2: MDHEN and SYDVKM. V dropped 5 bases and J dropped 3; count of bases not matched to a gene: 6. This CDR3 contains 14 residues. The CDR3 protein is CASSPSGGLYEQYF. The CDR3 DNA sequence: TGTGCCAGCAGTCCGAGCGGGGGACTCTACGAGCAGTACTTC.

The CDR3 DNA follows: TGTGCCAGCAGTTACTCGTTGACTAGCGGGGCGCCGGAGCAGTTCTTC. It specifies CASSYSLTSGAPEQFF. The chain links TRBV6-6 to TRBJ2-1, with TRBD2 identical over 11 bases. The CDR3 sequence is 16 residues long. Germline CDR1 and CDR2: MNHNY and SVGAGI (reference sequence). The trim removed 0 bases at V and 10 bases at J, leaving 8 bases unmatched.

The chain couples TRBV15 to TRBJ1-1, with no clear D. With 0 bases removed from V and 4 bases from J, the gap between germline ends came to 9 bases. Germline CDR1 LNHNV, CDR2 YYDKDF (reference sequence). The CDR3 runs to 14 residues. The CDR3 bases are TGTGCCACCAGCAGAGATCTCGGGTCCACTGAAGCTTTCTTT. It codes for CATSRDLGSTEAFF.

The rearrangement links TRBV6-5 to TRBJ2-7, with D perhaps matching TRBD2 (5 bases). V was cut by 2 bases and J by 1 base, with 12 bases left in between. CDR1 MNHEY and CDR2 SVGAGI come from the germline V gene. CDR3 length: 15 residues. Written as DNA, the CDR3 is TGTGCCAGCAGTTACAGTACTAGTTCTTCCTACGAGCAGTACTTC. Amino acids: CASSYSTSSSYEQYF.

This clone was found a few times. This chain connects TRBV9 to TRBJ2-3; 9 bases agree with TRBD2. V trimming: 1 base; J trimming: 2 bases; junction bases outside the gene matches: 5. This CDR3 region has 16 residues. From germline, CDR1 is SGDLS and CDR2 YYNGEE. CDR3 residues: CASSVRAGGITDTQYF. The CDR3 bases are TGTGCCAGCAGCGTAAGAGCGGGGGGAATCACAGATACGCAGTATTTT.

The rearrangement uses TRBV14 and TRBJ2-5; D gene ambiguous. Trimming left V 0 bases short and J 5 bases short, with 10 bases between. The CDR3 spans 14 residues. CDR1 SGHDN and CDR2 FVKESK come from the germline V gene. CDR3 DNA sequence: TGTGCCAGCAGCCAAGAATCCGGGTGGGAGACCCAGTACTTC. This sequence encodes CASSQESGWETQYF.

V is TRBV5-1 and J is TRBJ1-4; 11 bases map to TRBD1. The CDR3 length is 16 residues. CDR1 and CDR2 from the germline V gene are SGHRS and YFSETQ. The V segment lost 7 bases and the J segment 7 bases; nucleotides outside the gene matches: 12. Written as DNA, the CDR3 is TGCGCCAGCGGATCAGGACAGGGGGCGTTTGCTGAAAAACTGTTTTTT. Translating gives CASGSGQGAFAEKLFF.

This clone was seen repeatedly, ten times or more. The rearrangement joins TRBV5-5 to TRBJ2-2, with 7 bases aligning to TRBD2. The CDR3 totals 15 residues. CDR1 is SGHKS, CDR2 YYEKEE, per germline (reference sequence). V trimming: 2 bases; J trimming: 1 base; junction bases outside the gene matches: 2. This CDR3 reads CASSFGGGNTGELFF. The CDR3 DNA reads as TGTGCCAGCAGCTTTGGCGGGGGGAACACCGGGGAGCTGTTTTTT.

In its sample, this clone was seen a few times. This rearrangement joins TRBV4-1 to TRBJ2-5; TRBD2 matches at 10 bases. This CDR3 has 19 amino acids. The germline gives CDR1 MGHRA, CDR2 YSYEKL. Trimming at V came to 1 base and at J to 1 base, leaving 12 bases not matched to a gene. The CDR3 region has the DNA TGCGCCAGCAGCCAAGGGCGAATAGCGGGGGGTCGGTTCCAAGAGACCCAGTACTTC. Translation: CASSQGRIAGGRFQETQYF.

V gene TRBV7-3 combines with J gene TRBJ2-5; a weak D match, TRBD1 (6 bases). Trimming stripped 5 bases from V and 5 bases from J, with 21 bases between. CDR1 is SGHTA and CDR2 is FQGTGA in the germline V gene. The CDR3 length is 16 residues. CDR3 DNA: TGTGCCAGCAGCCCACAGGGCCGACATCCAGCGGAGACCCAGTACTTC. Its protein product is CASSPQGRHPAETQYF.